One sample yielded the 23 T cell receptor beta chains listed below, sequenced in a study of blood T cell repertoires in COVID-19. Assay used: immunoSEQ multiplex PCR; TCRdb lists only in-frame clones, some missing. The sample has 140,000 to 150,000 clones; 80% are singletons. The sequencing sample was made of peripheral blood. The receptor source for this set is a man aged 55 to 69 with active or convalescent COVID-19.

This chain connects TRBV10-3 to TRBJ1-1, with 11 bases matching TRBD1. The trim removed 8 bases at V and 4 bases at J, leaving 9 bases unmatched. The CDR3 runs to 15 residues. Germline V gene lookup returns CDR1 ENHRY and CDR2 SYGVKD. The CDR3 sequence: CAIQNGQGAFTEAFF. In DNA form, the CDR3 reads TGTGCCATCCAGAACGGACAGGGGGCTTTCACTGAAGCTTTCTTT.

The chain couples TRBV6-5 to TRBJ2-3; 8 bases match TRBD2. Unmatched junction bases numbered 8, after V lost 6 bases and J lost 3 bases. CDR3 length: 15 residues. The germline gives CDR1 MNHEY, CDR2 SVGAGI. This chain's CDR3 is CASRDGGGMTDTQYF. In nucleotides, the CDR3 is TGTGCCAGCAGGGATGGCGGGGGGATGACAGATACGCAGTATTTT.

The chain couples TRBV6-1 to TRBJ1-5; TRBD1 matches 7 bases. The CDR3 runs to 16 residues. The V gene's germline CDR1 is MNHNS and CDR2 SASEGT. Losses at the gene ends were 4 bases for V and 7 bases for J; bases not matched to a gene: 13. The CDR3 region is CASSGTGQGVSQPQHF. For the CDR3, the DNA is TGTGCCAGCAGTGGAACGGGTCAGGGGGTATCGCAGCCCCAGCATTTT.

V usage is TRBV9 and J usage is TRBJ1-1; D is perhaps TRBD1 (5 bases). Per germline, CDR1 SGDLS and CDR2 YYNGEE. Between the trimmed V and J ends, which lost 2 bases and 5 bases, there was a span of 13 bases. This CDR3 region has 14 residues. In DNA form, the CDR3 reads TGTGCCAGCAGCGTTGGTCCGCAGGGTACTGAAGCTTTCTTT. This gives the protein CASSVGPQGTEAFF.

This chain links TRBV19 with TRBJ2-1; 13 positions agree with TRBD2. Germline CDR1 and CDR2: LNHDA and SQIVND (reference sequence). Trimming took 4 bases from V and 4 from J; bases not matched to a gene: 13. The CDR3 spans 19 residues. The CDR3 DNA sequence: TGTGCCAGTAGTACCCGGGACACTGGACTAGCGGGAGATTACAATGAGCAGTTCTTC. It is translated as CASSTRDTGLAGDYNEQFF.

The rearrangement links TRBV29-1 to TRBJ2-1; D is uncertain. This CDR3 has 15 residues. V lost 4 bases and J lost 0, with 13 bases in between. Germline values: CDR1 SQVTM, CDR2 ANQGSEA. This chain's CDR3 is CSVVFYLYSYNEQFF. CDR3 sequence (DNA): TGCAGCGTTGTATTCTATCTCTACTCCTACAATGAGCAGTTCTTC.

This clone was recorded a few times. J is TRBJ1-2 and V is TRBV7-9; D is undetermined. The V and J ends lost 6 bases and 6 bases respectively, with 17 bases between them. The CDR3 runs to 14 residues. Germline V gives CDR1 SEHNR, CDR2 FQNEAQ (reference sequence). The CDR3 is CASREAVNWHGYTF. As DNA, the CDR3 is TGTGCCAGCAGAGAGGCGGTAAATTGGCATGGCTACACCTTC.

In this sample, this clone turned up a few times. The CDR3 nucleotides are TGTGCCAGCAGCTTAGCCGACAGATACACCGGGGAGCTGTTTTTT. Amino acid sequence: CASSLADRYTGELFF. The V and J genes are TRBV7-8 and TRBJ2-2, with D maybe TRBD1 (5 bases). V was pared by 0 bases and J by 3 bases, with 8 bases between. Germline-derived CDR1 and CDR2 are SGHVS and FQNEAQ. This CDR3 has 15 amino acids.

V gene TRBV27 combines with J gene TRBJ2-5; 10 nucleotides align to TRBD1. The CDR3 covers 15 residues. V trimming: 4 bases; J trimming: 5 bases; junction bases outside the gene matches: 7. Germline V gives CDR1 MNHEY, CDR2 SMNVEV (reference sequence). The CDR3 bases are TGTGCCAGCAGTTCCCCCGGGACAGGGGTGGAGACCCAGTACTTC. It is translated as CASSSPGTGVETQYF.

The chain uses TRBV29-1 and TRBJ2-7; 7 bases match TRBD1. The CDR3 contains 14 residues. Germline values: CDR1 SQVTM, CDR2 ANQGSEA. The V gene end was trimmed by 0 bases and the J gene end by 6 bases; junction bases not matched to a gene: 8. The CDR3 sequence is CSVEDLDRDVEQYF. The CDR3 DNA is TGCAGCGTTGAAGATCTCGACAGGGACGTCGAGCAGTACTTC.

The genes are TRBV28 and TRBJ1-2, with TRBD1 matching 10 bases. From germline, CDR1 is MDHEN and CDR2 SYDVKM. This CDR3 comprises 15 residues. The ends lost 3 bases at V and 5 bases at J; junction bases unmatched: 6. CDR3 sequence: CASSFGDRGAYGYTF. CDR3 bases: TGTGCCAGCAGTTTCGGGGACAGGGGAGCATATGGCTACACCTTC.

The chain links TRBV19 to TRBJ1-3; D gene unclear. Germline loops: CDR1 LNHDA, CDR2 SQIVND (reference sequence). V was pared by 7 bases and J by 4 bases, with 14 bases between. The CDR3 extends over 14 amino acids. CDR3 residues: CASTPSLPGNTIYF. CDR3 DNA: TGTGCCAGTACCCCAAGCCTGCCCGGAAACACCATATATTTT.

This clone was seen only a few times. The chain carries TRBV7-9 and TRBJ1-4; TRBD1 matches 12 bases. Germline assignment: CDR1 SEHNR and CDR2 FQNEAQ (reference sequence). The CDR3 runs to 17 residues. The J segment lost 5 bases and the V segment lost 3 bases, leaving 7 bases of the junction unmatched. CDR3 region: CASSFGTGGAGNEKLFF. The CDR3 nucleotides are TGTGCCAGCAGCTTTGGGACAGGGGGCGCTGGGAATGAAAAACTGTTTTTT.

The chain carries TRBV20-1 and TRBJ2-3; 7 bases map to TRBD2. Trimming cost V 5 bases and J 6 bases; bases outside gene matches: 2. The CDR3 has 11 residues. Germline V gene lookup returns CDR1 DFQATT and CDR2 SNEGSKA (reference sequence). CDR3 region: CSASREDTQYF. In DNA, the CDR3 is TGCAGTGCTTCGCGGGAGGATACGCAGTATTTT.

The chain joins TRBV18 to TRBJ2-3; a possible D gene is TRBD1 (5 bases). This CDR3 region has 13 residues. V lost 2 bases and J 6 bases, leaving 9 bases between the germline ends. Germline V gene lookup returns CDR1 KGHSH and CDR2 LQKENI. CDR3 loop: CASSPRGMDTQYF. The CDR3 DNA reads as TGTGCCAGCTCACCAAGGGGAATGGATACGCAGTATTTT.

V and J are TRBV9 and TRBJ1-3; 10 bases line up with TRBD1. The V segment lost 3 bases and the J segment 3 bases; nucleotides outside the gene matches: 3. From germline, CDR1 is SGDLS and CDR2 YYNGEE. The CDR3 consists of 15 residues. CDR3 region: CASSGTGGDGNTIYF. The CDR3 DNA is TGTGCCAGCAGCGGGACAGGGGGTGATGGAAACACCATATATTTT.

The V and J genes are TRBV29-1 and TRBJ2-7, with D possibly TRBD1 on 6 matching bases. This CDR3 region has 14 residues. Trimming cost V 3 bases and J 2 bases, with 14 bases left between them. Germline CDR1 is SQVTM and CDR2 is ANQGSEA. Written as DNA, the CDR3 is TGCAGCGTTGATGAACAGGGCCCTACCTACGAGCAGTACTTC. It is translated as CSVDEQGPTYEQYF.

This clone occurred once. The gene calls are TRBV7-9 and TRBJ1-5; D is possibly TRBD1 (5 bases). Trimming pared 5 bases from V and 7 bases from J, leaving 15 bases between. This CDR3 is 14 amino acids long. The germline V gene encodes CDR1 SEHNR and CDR2 FQNEAQ (reference sequence). This CDR3 is CASSRSGGDQPQHF. The CDR3 DNA follows: TGTGCCAGCAGCCGGAGTGGGGGGGACCAGCCCCAGCATTTT.

The gene calls are TRBV7-6 and TRBJ1-2; the D gene is possibly TRBD1 (6 bases). Germline lookup yields CDR1 SGHVS and CDR2 FNYEAQ. The CDR3 covers 13 residues. V was clipped by 6 bases and J by 8 bases, with 16 bases between them. The CDR3 DNA reads as TGTGCCAGCAGTCCCGGGACACCTAACGGCTACACCTTC. Its translation is CASSPGTPNGYTF.

The chain couples TRBV5-4 to TRBJ1-2; the match to TRBD1 covers 10 bases. The V and J ends lost 5 bases and 7 bases, in that order; junction bases with no gene match: 11. CDR1 SGHNT and CDR2 YYREEE come from the germline V gene (reference sequence). The CDR3 spans 15 residues. The DNA of the CDR3 is TGTGCCAGCAGTCACCCGGGGACAGGGGCCGGTGGCTACACCTTC. This sequence encodes CASSHPGTGAGGYTF. Supplemented by reference TRBV5-4 and TRBJ1-2, the full variable domain reads ETGVTQSPTHLIKTRGQQVTLRCSSQSGHNTVSWYQQALGQGPQFIFQYYREEENGRGNFPPRFSGLQFPNYSSELNVNALELDDSALYLCASSHPGTGAGGYTFGSGTRLTVV.

The chain recombines TRBV6-5 with TRBJ1-2; TRBD1 aligns across 7 bases. The CDR3 has 15 amino acids. The V and J ends lost 8 bases and 0 bases, in that order; junction bases with no gene match: 9. Germline V gene data show CDR1 as MNHEY and CDR2 as SVGAGI. Here the CDR3 DNA reads TGTGCCAGCTACCTCCGGGACAGCCCTAACTATGGCTACACCTTC. It codes for CASYLRDSPNYGYTF.

The rearrangement uses TRBV7-3 and TRBJ1-2; maybe TRBD1 (6 bases). V dropped 5 bases and J dropped 7 bases, with 17 bases sitting between them. Germline CDR1 and CDR2: SGHTA and FQGTGA. The CDR3 has 14 residues. The CDR3 sequence is CASSPTGGGSGYTF. In nucleotides, the CDR3 is TGTGCCAGCAGCCCAACCGGGGGGGGCTCTGGCTACACCTTC.

V usage is TRBV5-1 and J usage is TRBJ2-1; 7 bases match TRBD2. CDR1 SGHRS and CDR2 YFSETQ come from the germline V gene. This CDR3 spans 16 amino acids. V was pared by 5 bases and J by 0 bases, with 8 bases of the junction left unmatched. DNA for the CDR3: TGCGCCAGCAGTTCAAGCGGGATTAACTCCTACAATGAGCAGTTCTTC. It translates to CASSSSGINSYNEQFF.